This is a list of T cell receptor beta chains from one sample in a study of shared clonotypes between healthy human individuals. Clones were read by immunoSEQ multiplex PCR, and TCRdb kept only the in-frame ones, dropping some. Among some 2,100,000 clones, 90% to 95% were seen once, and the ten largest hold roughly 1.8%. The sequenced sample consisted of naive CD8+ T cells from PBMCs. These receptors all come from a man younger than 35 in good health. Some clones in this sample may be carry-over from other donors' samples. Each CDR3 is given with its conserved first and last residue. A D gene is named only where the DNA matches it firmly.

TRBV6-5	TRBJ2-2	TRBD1	CASRAGQENTGELFF
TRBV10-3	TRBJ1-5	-	CAISESGSQPQHF
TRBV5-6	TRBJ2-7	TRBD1	CASSSGQGRTYEQYF
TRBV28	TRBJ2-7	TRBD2	CASSFPKAGGVYEQYF
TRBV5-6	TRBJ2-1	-	CASSFRRPYNEQFF
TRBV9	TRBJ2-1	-	CASSEGQGEYYDEQFF
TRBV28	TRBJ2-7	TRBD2	CASSLWGEGLDEQYF
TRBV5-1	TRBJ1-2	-	CASSDRGQGYGYTF
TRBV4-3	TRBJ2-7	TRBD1	CASSQGLRQGIIYEQYF
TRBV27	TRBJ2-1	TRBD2	CASSLILAGGPSNEQFF
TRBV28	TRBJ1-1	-	CASSLSTRGLTEAFF
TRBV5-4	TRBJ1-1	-	CASRGSALAAEAFF
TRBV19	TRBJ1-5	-	CASRPNRVVQPQHF
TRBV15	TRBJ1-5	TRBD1	CATSRGGTGQPQHF
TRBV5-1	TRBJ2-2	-	CASSLARGGTGELFF
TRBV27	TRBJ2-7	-	CASRPGLNYEQYF